These T cell receptor beta chains were read from a single sample in a study of graft-versus-host responses after intestinal transplantation. These receptors' targets are unknown. Using immunoSEQ multiplex PCR, the repertoire was profiled, and TCRdb retains in-frame clones only, with some absent. The sample has about 130,000 clones, over 90% seen once; the top ten hold around 0.19%. The sample was unstimulated CD4+ T cells sorted from spleen or lymph node cells, taken before intestinal transplant. These receptors all stem from a human donor who received an intestinal transplant. Both conserved end residues are part of each CDR3. The order of the fields is D gene, V gene, J gene, clone size, CDR3 DNA, CDR3 protein. A D gene is named only where the DNA matches it firmly. Only part of the rows carry a size: once, few, many, or a class if the clone is expanded.

.	TRBV7-3	TRBJ1-4	once	TGTGCCACCAACCGCCAGGGCAGACCAACTAATGAAAAACTGTTTTTT	CATNRQGRPTNEKLFF
.	TRBV10-3	TRBJ2-7	.	TGTGCCATCAGTGAGTCGTTAGGGGAACAGGGACACGAGCAGTACTTC	CAISESLGEQGHEQYF
TRBD2	TRBV10-3	TRBJ2-7	.	TGTGCCATCCAGCGGGAGCGCACCTACGAGCAGTACTTC	CAIQRERTYEQYF
.	TRBV30	TRBJ2-5	once	TGTGCCTGGAGTCCCCGGTACCAAGAGACCCAGTACTTC	CAWSPRYQETQYF
TRBD2	TRBV10-3	TRBJ2-7	.	TGTGCCATCAGTGAGTTGGGGGCTAGCGGGGGAGCCTACGAGCAGTACTTC	CAISELGASGGAYEQYF
.	TRBV7-2	TRBJ2-7	.	TGTGCCAGCAGCCCCCGCTGGGGAGGACCCTACGAGCAGTACTTC	CASSPRWGGPYEQYF
.	TRBV9	TRBJ1-1	.	TGTGCCAGCAGCGTAGGGGTCTGGATGAACACTGAAGCTTTCTTT	CASSVGVWMNTEAFF
TRBD2	TRBV27	TRBJ2-7	.	TGTGCCAGCAGTCCCCCGGGACTAGCGGGAGGGCCATCGAGGGAGCAGTACTTC	CASSPPGLAGGPSREQYF
.	TRBV6-6	TRBJ1-1	.	TGTGCCAGCAGTTACCACACAGGGACGGGCACTGAAGCTTTCTTT	CASSYHTGTGTEAFF
.	TRBV13	TRBJ1-1	.	TGTGCCAGCAGACTTCGGCGTGAAGCTTTCTTT	CASRLRREAFF
.	TRBV9	TRBJ2-1	.	TGTGCCAGCAGCGTAGCGCCCGGGGGCGTCGGGAATGAGCAGTTCTTC	CASSVAPGGVGNEQFF
.	TRBV11-2	TRBJ1-5	.	TGTGCCAGCAGCTTAAACAGGGCCGGTCAGCCCCAGCATTTT	CASSLNRAGQPQHF
TRBD2	TRBV7-8	TRBJ2-7	.	TGTGCCAGCAGCTTATTGGCTAGCGGTGCCTACGAGCAGTACTTC	CASSLLASGAYEQYF
.	TRBV9	TRBJ2-4	.	TGTGCCAGCAGTGAGGGGGGATATTTAGCCAAAAACATTCAGTACTTC	CASSEGGYLAKNIQYF
.	TRBV7-6	TRBJ1-4	.	TGTGCCAGCAGCTTAGGGGGGGCTGGAACTAATGAAAAACTGTTTTTT	CASSLGGAGTNEKLFF
TRBD2	TRBV2	TRBJ2-7	.	TGTGCCAGCATGGGCGGGAGGCCCTACGAGCAGTACTTC	CASMGGRPYEQYF
TRBD1	TRBV5-1	TRBJ2-3	.	TGCGCCAGCACCGGACAGGATTACACAGATACGCAGTATTTT	CASTGQDYTDTQYF
.	TRBV27	TRBJ2-2	once	TGTGCCAGCACCTCCGGTGTCGGGGACAACACCGGGGAGCTGTTTTTT	CASTSGVGDNTGELFF
TRBD1	TRBV28	TRBJ1-2	.	TGTGCCAGCAGCCCACAGGGGGCATATGGCTACACCTTC	CASSPQGAYGYTF
.	TRBV5-1	TRBJ2-1	.	TGCGCCAGCAGCCAAAGGTTTGATGAGCAGTTCTTC	CASSQRFDEQFF
.	TRBV18	TRBJ2-2	.	TGTGCCAGCTCACCACAGAACACCGGGGAGCTGTTTTTT	CASSPQNTGELFF
.	TRBV7-2	TRBJ2-1	.	TGTGCCAGCAGCTTAAGTTCCACGGGATTCGGGGAGCAGTTCTTC	CASSLSSTGFGEQFF
.	TRBV7-8	TRBJ2-1	.	TGTGCCAGCAGCAGACAGACACCGAGAACTGACAATGAGCAGTTCTTC	CASSRQTPRTDNEQFF
TRBD2	TRBV2	TRBJ2-3	.	TGTGCCAGCAGTGAAGGAGCGGGAGGGGTAACAGATACGCAGTATTTT	CASSEGAGGVTDTQYF
.	TRBV5-1	TRBJ2-7	.	TGCGCCAGCAGCTTGTATACGGGGGCCATAAGCTCCTACGAGCAGTACTTC	CASSLYTGAISSYEQYF
.	TRBV15	TRBJ1-1	.	TGTGCCACCAGCAGTGAGGGGAACACTGAAGCTTTCTTT	CATSSEGNTEAFF
.	TRBV28	TRBJ2-7	.	TGTGCCAGCAGTTTGCCTCCCCTAGGACTCTACGAGCAGTACTTC	CASSLPPLGLYEQYF
TRBD1	TRBV4-1	TRBJ2-2	.	TGCGCCAGCACCCTCTCGGGGACAGGGGGTAGGGCCGGGGAGCTGTTTTTT	CASTLSGTGGRAGELFF
TRBD2	TRBV10-2	TRBJ2-7	.	TGCGCCAGCAGTGGAAACCTAGCGGGAGGGACCTACGAGCAGTACTTC	CASSGNLAGGTYEQYF
.	TRBV15	TRBJ1-1	.	TGTGCCACCAGCTTAATGGGCGTGGGTCCGAACACTGAAGCTTTCTTT	CATSLMGVGPNTEAFF
TRBD2	TRBV15	TRBJ2-1	.	TGTGCCACCAGCAGGGGTTTAGCGGGAGGGCCTGGAAATGAGCAGTTCTTC	CATSRGLAGGPGNEQFF
.	TRBV28	TRBJ2-2	.	TGTGCCAGCAGTTTATGGCCCGGGGAGCTGTTTTTT	CASSLWPGELFF
TRBD1	TRBV7-9	TRBJ1-2	.	TGTGCCAGCAGCTTGATAGGGGGCGCCTGGTTGGATGGCTACACCTTC	CASSLIGGAWLDGYTF
.	TRBV4-1	TRBJ2-4	.	TGCGCCAGCAGCCAAGTCACAGCCAAAAACATTCAGTACTTC	CASSQVTAKNIQYF
TRBD1	TRBV19	TRBJ1-2	.	TGTGCCAGTAGTTGGAACCGGGACAGATCTAACTATGGCTACACCTTC	CASSWNRDRSNYGYTF
TRBD1	TRBV5-1	TRBJ1-3	.	TGCGCCAGCAGCTTGGAGGGACAGGCCGTTGGAAACACCATATATTTT	CASSLEGQAVGNTIYF
.	TRBV30	TRBJ2-5	once	TGTGCCTTCCGCGGGCTTTACCAAGAGACCCAGTACTTC	CAFRGLYQETQYF
TRBD1	TRBV12-5	TRBJ2-7	.	TGTGCTAGTGGTTTATCGGGACAGGACTACGAGCAGTACTTC	CASGLSGQDYEQYF
.	TRBV7-3	TRBJ1-1	once	TGTGCCAGCAGCTTAAAGGCAGGGCGATTGAACACTGAAGCTTTCTTT	CASSLKAGRLNTEAFF
.	TRBV5-6	TRBJ1-5	.	TGTGCCAGCAGCGCGAGTAACGGTCAGCCCCAGCATTTT	CASSASNGQPQHF
TRBD1	TRBV7-2	TRBJ2-3	.	TGTGCCAGCTCGTACTACAGGGGGCGCAGCACAGATACGCAGTATTTT	CASSYYRGRSTDTQYF
.	TRBV28	TRBJ2-4	.	TGTGCCAGCAGTCCCCTATTAGACAATTTCGAAAACATTCAGTACTTC	CASSPLLDNFENIQYF
.	TRBV28	TRBJ1-1	.	TGTGCCAGCAGACCCCGGGGAGGGGTGTTGAACACTGAAGCTTTCTTT	CASRPRGGVLNTEAFF
TRBD1	TRBV19	TRBJ1-1	.	TGTGCCAGTAGCAGGGGGCTCAACACTGAAGCTTTCTTT	CASSRGLNTEAFF
.	TRBV28	TRBJ1-5	.	TGTGCCACCGATGTACCTAGCAATCAGCCCCAGCATTTT	CATDVPSNQPQHF
.	TRBV2	TRBJ1-3	.	TGTGCCAGCAGTGAATTAGGGGGATCTGGAAACACCATATATTTT	CASSELGGSGNTIYF
.	TRBV11-3	TRBJ2-7	.	TGTGCCAGCAGCCCCCGACCCGCCTACGAGCAGTACTTC	CASSPRPAYEQYF
TRBD2	TRBV28	TRBJ2-7	.	TGTGCCAGCAGAAGGACTAGCGGGAGTGTTTACGAGCAGTACTTC	CASRRTSGSVYEQYF
.	TRBV30	TRBJ1-2	.	TGTGCCTGGAGCCCGGGCCTTTCCACTAACTATGGCTACACCTTC	CAWSPGLSTNYGYTF